Listed here are 18 T cell receptor beta chains from one sample, sequenced in a study of blood T cell repertoires in COVID-19. Only in-frame clones appear in the TCRdb table, and some are missing; sequencing was by immunoSEQ multiplex PCR. Of about 140,000 clones listed, over 60% are singletons. Sequencing used peripheral blood. These receptors originate from a woman older than 75 with active or convalescent COVID-19.

The chain employs TRBV7-9 and TRBJ1-6; D is ambiguous. Trimming removed 0 bases from V and 10 bases from J, with 10 bases in between. CDR1 and CDR2 from the germline V gene are SEHNR and FQNEAQ (reference sequence). CDR3 length equals 14 residues. Written as DNA, the CDR3 is TGTGCCAGCAGCTTAGCGGATCTCAGGTCACCCCTCCACTTT. Translating gives CASSLADLRSPLHF.

This clone was counted a single time. The chain employs TRBV20-1 and TRBJ1-4; D unclear. The germline CDR1 and CDR2 sequences are DFQATT and SNEGSKA (reference sequence). The CDR3 sequence is 13 residues long. The V end lost 3 bases, the J end lost 5 bases, and 10 bases lay between the germline ends. CDR3: CSASGQVNEKLFF. The CDR3 DNA reads TGCAGTGCTAGTGGGCAAGTAAATGAAAAACTGTTTTTT.

Note on this clone: Other nucleotide sequences from this sample produce the same CDR3. The chain is built from TRBV18 and TRBJ2-5, with 10 bases lining up with TRBD2. V was pared by 3 bases and J by 5 bases, with 0 bases of the junction left unmatched. The germline gives CDR1 KGHSH, CDR2 LQKENI. This CDR3 contains 13 residues. Here the CDR3 DNA reads TGTGCCAGCTCACCGGGACTAGCGGAGACCCAGTACTTC. Its translation is CASSPGLAETQYF.

Of note for this clone: The same CDR3 arises from other DNA sequences in this sample as well. This chain joins TRBV19 and TRBJ2-3, with 9 bases lining up with TRBD2. The CDR3 length is 15 residues. After removal of 1 base from V and 1 base from J, the junction contained 0 bases not matched to a gene. CDR1 is LNHDA, CDR2 SQIVND, per germline (reference sequence). For the CDR3, the DNA is TGTGCCAGTAGTATAGTAGCGGGGGGCACAGATACGCAGTATTTT. It specifies CASSIVAGGTDTQYF. The entire variable domain, with the rest obtained from reference TRBV19 and TRBJ2-3, is as follows: DGGITQSPKYLFRKEGQNVTLSCEQNLNHDAMYWYRQDPGQGLRLIYYSQIVNDFQKGDIAEGYSVSREKKESFPLTVTSAQKNPTAFYLCASSIVAGGTDTQYFGPGTRLTVL.

V usage is TRBV12-3 or TRBV12-4 and J usage is TRBJ1-2, with a tentative D call TRBD1 (5 bases). The CDR3 consists of 13 residues. V shed 0 bases and J shed 3 bases, with 5 bases lying between them. The CDR3 loop reads CASSLAGDYGYTF. The CDR3 region has the DNA TGTGCCAGCAGTTTAGCAGGGGACTATGGCTACACCTTC.

This rearrangement joins TRBV5-1 to TRBJ2-5; 8 nucleotides align to TRBD2. The germline gives CDR1 SGHRS, CDR2 YFSETQ. With V trimmed by 4 bases and J by 5 bases, 1 base remained unmatched. The CDR3 is 12 residues long. CDR3: CASSPGGETQYF. The CDR3, as DNA: TGCGCCAGCAGCCCGGGGGGGGAGACCCAGTACTTC.

The rearrangement uses TRBV23-1 and TRBJ2-7; 7 nucleotides line up with TRBD1. TRBV23-1 is an open reading frame whose function is uncertain. Trimming took 6 bases from V and 5 from J; bases not matched to a gene: 10. The CDR3 contains 14 residues. CDR3 protein: CASRQRQGPHEQYF. The CDR3 region has the DNA TGCGCCAGCAGACAAAGACAGGGCCCCCACGAGCAGTACTTC.

The V call is TRBV5-1, the J call TRBJ1-4, with unresolved D. Deletions cut 2 bases from V and 8 bases from J, with 16 bases between. This CDR3 has 15 amino acids. Germline V lookup: CDR1 SGHRS, CDR2 YFSETQ. The CDR3 nucleotides are TGCGCCAGCAGCTTTACCCCGGGGTTGGGGGAAAAACTGTTTTTT. It specifies CASSFTPGLGEKLFF. Based on the CDR3 plus reference TRBV5-1 and TRBJ1-4, the full variable domain is KAGVTQTPRYLIKTRGQQVTLSCSPISGHRSVSWYQQTPGQGLQFLFEYFSETQRNKGNFPGRFSGRQFSNSRSEMNVSTLELGDSALYLCASSFTPGLGEKLFFGSGTQLSVL.

V and J are TRBV18 and TRBJ2-2; D may be TRBD2 (5 bases). CDR3 length: 16 residues. Trimming removed 6 bases from V and 5 bases from J, with 19 bases in between. Germline V lookup: CDR1 KGHSH, CDR2 LQKENI. Here the CDR3 reads CASSNIRRRRTGELFF. The CDR3 region has the DNA TGTGCCAGCTCGAACATAAGGAGGCGGCGGACCGGGGAGCTGTTTTTT.

The chain links TRBV27 to TRBJ1-3, with D possibly TRBD1 on 6 matching bases. V was cut by 7 bases and J by 0 bases, with 22 bases left in between. The CDR3 covers 18 residues. Per the germline V gene, CDR1 is MNHEY and CDR2 is SMNVEV (reference sequence). This chain's CDR3 is CASTKLEQDRLSGNTIYF. Here the CDR3 DNA reads TGTGCCAGCACTAAATTGGAGCAAGACAGGCTCTCTGGAAACACCATATATTTT.

The chain carries TRBV7-2 and TRBJ1-5; 8 nucleotides line up with TRBD1. Germline CDR1 and CDR2: SGHTA and FQGNSA. The CDR3 is 17 residues long. V shed 4 bases, J shed 0 bases, and the junction held 8 bases outside the gene matches. The CDR3 bases are TGTGCCAGCAGCTCCCGGACAGGGCTAAATAGCAATCAGCCCCAGCATTTT. This encodes CASSSRTGLNSNQPQHF.

The chain combines TRBV11-2 with TRBJ1-2; TRBD1 aligns across 7 bases. CDR1 is SGHAT, CDR2 FQNNGV, per germline. After removal of 4 bases from V and 0 bases from J, the junction contained 11 bases not matched to a gene. The CDR3 loop spans 17 amino acids. The CDR3 region has the DNA TGTGCCAGCAGCTCGATGCAGGGGGACTTCTCTAACTATGGCTACACCTTC. Its protein product is CASSSMQGDFSNYGYTF.

CDR3 sequence reads: CASRVRGGASNEQFF. CDR3 in DNA: TGTGCCAGCAGAGTGCGGGGGGGGGCGAGCAATGAGCAGTTCTTC. The chain couples TRBV2 to TRBJ2-1, with 9 bases fitting TRBD2. The CDR3 has 15 amino acids. Germline CDR1 is SNHLY and CDR2 is FYNNEI. J lost 6 bases, V lost 6 bases, and 9 bases had no gene match.

The genes are TRBV2 and TRBJ2-3, with 7 bases matching TRBD2. V lost 7 bases, J lost 3 bases, and 13 bases stayed unmatched. The CDR3 extends over 16 amino acids. Germline V CDR1 and CDR2: SNHLY, FYNNEI. The CDR3 coding sequence is TGTGCCAGCACCAAGGAGGCGGGGGTTCGGACAGATACGCAGTATTTT. It specifies CASTKEAGVRTDTQYF.

The chain links TRBV30 to TRBJ1-6, with D tentatively TRBD1 (5 bases). V gave up 1 base and J gave up 2 bases, with 12 bases separating them. Germline values: CDR1 GTSNPN, CDR2 SVGIG (reference sequence). The CDR3 extends over 16 amino acids. The CDR3 DNA reads as TGTGCCTGGAGTGGGGGAGGGGCGGCCTATAATTCACCCCTCCACTTT. Amino acids: CAWSGGGAAYNSPLHF.

The rearrangement links TRBV5-4 to TRBJ2-7, with D perhaps TRBD2 (5 bases). The CDR3 consists of 16 residues. The germline V and J ends were trimmed by 4 bases and 4 bases, with 21 bases remaining between them. CDR1 and CDR2 (germline): SGHNT, YYREEE (reference sequence). CDR3 region: CASSHPAGRRIYEQYF. CDR3 coding DNA: TGTGCCAGCAGCCACCCGGCGGGCAGGAGGATTTACGAGCAGTACTTC.

The rearrangement uses TRBV5-6 and TRBJ2-7; 12 bases agree with TRBD1. The V and J ends lost 4 bases and 7 bases, in that order; junction bases with no gene match: 15. Germline values: CDR1 SGHDT, CDR2 YYEEEE. There are 17 residues in the CDR3. The CDR3 DNA reads as TGTGCCAGCAGCGGATTACTCGGGACAGGGGGCTCTCGGGAGCAGTACTTC. The encoded protein is CASSGLLGTGGSREQYF.

The chain is built from TRBV12-3 or TRBV12-4 and TRBJ1-1; 11 bases agree with TRBD1. The CDR3 runs 13 residues. The V gene end was trimmed by 6 bases and the J gene end by 4 bases; junction bases not matched to a gene: 1. The CDR3 sequence is CASSGTGGTEAFF. As DNA, the CDR3 is TGTGCCAGCAGCGGGACAGGGGGCACTGAAGCTTTCTTT.